Below, 20 T cell receptor beta chains from the same sample are listed, as sequenced in a study of blood T cell repertoires in COVID-19. Produced via immunoSEQ multiplex PCR; TCRdb's table is partial and in-frame only. The sample lists roughly 150,000 clones, 87% occurring once. Input material: peripheral blood. The receptors come from an older man with acute or convalescent COVID-19.

The V call is TRBV28, the J call TRBJ2-5, with 11 nucleotides matching TRBD2. CDR1 is MDHEN, CDR2 SYDVKM, per germline. With 1 base clipped from V and 0 bases from J, the junction kept 7 bases outside the gene matches. The CDR3 length is 18 residues. CDR3: CASSLSGLAELYQETQYF. The CDR3 DNA sequence: TGTGCCAGCAGTTTATCGGGACTAGCGGAACTGTACCAAGAGACCCAGTACTTC.

V is TRBV5-1 and J is TRBJ1-6; 8 nucleotides agree with TRBD1. V gave up 2 bases and J gave up 16 bases; unmatched junction bases: 11. Germline V CDR1 and CDR2: SGHRS, YFSETQ. This CDR3 region has 14 residues. CDR3 sequence (DNA): TGCGCCAGCAGCTTTGGGACAGGCAACCCCCTTCTCCACTTT. It specifies CASSFGTGNPLLHF.

V is TRBV19 and J is TRBJ1-1; no clear D gene. Germline-derived CDR1 and CDR2 are LNHDA and SQIVND (reference sequence). This CDR3 is built from 15 residues. Trimming shortened V by 1 base and J by 0 bases, and 9 bases separated the two germline ends. CDR3 nucleotides: TGTGCCAGTAGTATAGTAGCCGGGATGAACACTGAAGCTTTCTTT. This sequence encodes CASSIVAGMNTEAFF.

V gene TRBV11-3 combines with J gene TRBJ2-2; 7 nucleotides agree with TRBD1. The CDR3 has 15 residues. V lost 4 bases, J lost 2 bases, and 4 bases stayed unmatched. Per the germline V gene, CDR1 is SGHNT and CDR2 is YENEEA. The DNA of the CDR3 is TGTGCCAGCAGCTCTCAGGGGGATAACACCGGGGAGCTGTTTTTT. Translated, it gives CASSSQGDNTGELFF.

The chain has TRBV28 and TRBJ2-7, with 10 nucleotides matching TRBD2. Germline assignment: CDR1 MDHEN and CDR2 SYDVKM. The CDR3 length is 15 residues. J gave up 3 bases and V 7 bases, and 9 bases lay outside the gene matches. CDR3 sequence reads: CASNDLLAGHYEQYF. CDR3 sequence (DNA): TGTGCCAGCAACGACCTACTAGCGGGACACTACGAGCAGTACTTC.

The V gene is TRBV4-1, the J gene TRBJ1-1, with 7 bases fitting TRBD1. V shed 7 bases and J 1 base; nucleotides not matched to a gene: 15. This CDR3 has 17 amino acids. CDR1 is MGHRA, CDR2 YSYEKL, per germline. The CDR3 protein is CASTTGTAERRNTEAFF. The CDR3 DNA reads as TGCGCCAGCACGACCGGGACAGCCGAAAGACGGAACACTGAAGCTTTCTTT.

Notes on this clone: The sample carries other DNA sequences with the same CDR3. V gene TRBV5-1 combines with J gene TRBJ2-7, with 9 bases matching TRBD2. With V trimmed by 0 bases and J by 0 bases, 1 base remained unmatched. The CDR3 length is 15 residues. The germline V gene has CDR1 SGHRS and CDR2 YFSETQ. Here the CDR3 DNA reads TGCGCCAGCAGCTTGGTTAGCGGGAGCTCCTACGAGCAGTACTTC. It specifies CASSLVSGSSYEQYF.

The chain links TRBV28 to TRBJ1-4; maybe TRBD1 (6 bases). Germline-derived CDR1 and CDR2 are MDHEN and SYDVKM. This CDR3 comprises 14 residues. Trimming pared 5 bases from V and 11 bases from J, leaving 18 bases between. The CDR3 loop is CASSIRQVSGKLFF. In DNA form, the CDR3 reads TGTGCCAGCAGTATTAGACAGGTCTCAGGGAAACTGTTTTTT. Supplemented by reference TRBV28 and TRBJ1-4, the full variable domain reads DVKVTQSSRYLVKRTGEKVFLECVQDMDHENMFWYRQDPGLGLRLIYFSYDVKMKEKGDIPEGYSVSREKKERFSLILESASTNQTSMYLCASSIRQVSGKLFFGSGTQLSVL.

This chain joins TRBV9 and TRBJ1-1, with D possibly TRBD1 on 6 matching bases. Germline V gene lookup returns CDR1 SGDLS and CDR2 YYNGEE. Trimming left V 4 bases short and J 6 bases short, with 13 bases between. The CDR3 is 13 amino acids. This CDR3 is CASSLTGSPEAFF. The CDR3 DNA follows: TGTGCCAGCAGCCTCACAGGGTCGCCTGAAGCTTTCTTT. The full variable domain, its missing parts supplied by reference TRBV9 and TRBJ1-1, is DSGVTQTPKHLITATGQRVTLRCSPRSGDLSVYWYQQSLDQGLQFLIQYYNGEERAKGNILERFSAQQFPDLHSELNLSSLELGDSALYFCASSLTGSPEAFFGQGTRLTVV.

This chain joins TRBV3-1 (or the pseudogene TRBV3-2) and TRBJ1-2; 7 bases align to TRBD1. CDR1 and CDR2 (germline): LGHDT, YNNKEL (reference sequence). The CDR3 consists of 13 residues. Unmatched junction bases numbered 3, after V lost 4 bases and J lost 4 bases. CDR3 coding DNA: TGTGCCAGCAGCCTGGGACAGAGCTATGGCTACACCTTC. Its protein product is CASSLGQSYGYTF.

This chain joins TRBV6-5 and TRBJ2-1, with 9 bases lining up with TRBD2. The germline V gene encodes CDR1 MNHEY and CDR2 SVGAGI. The CDR3 runs to 15 residues. The ends lost 6 bases at V and 3 bases at J; junction bases unmatched: 6. The DNA for the CDR3 is TGTGCCAGCAGCCCAAGCGGGGGGTTCTACAATGAGCAGTTCTTC. This codes for CASSPSGGFYNEQFF.

This chain joins TRBV30 and TRBJ1-1, with 12 nucleotides matching TRBD1. The CDR3 is 15 residues long. Trimming took 8 bases from V and 6 from J; bases not matched to a gene: 13. The germline CDR1 and CDR2 sequences are GTSNPN and SVGIG (reference sequence). The CDR3 sequence: CALIPGQGAGAEAFF. The DNA for the CDR3 is TGTGCCCTAATCCCGGGACAGGGGGCTGGGGCTGAAGCTTTCTTT.

The chain combines TRBV6-1 with TRBJ1-3; no clear D gene. The V gene lost 1 base and the J gene lost 4 bases, with 8 bases spanning the gap. CDR1 is MNHNS and CDR2 is SASEGT in the germline V gene. The CDR3 extends over 14 amino acids. The CDR3 region has the DNA TGTGCCAGCAGTGAAGGCGCCTCGGGAAACACCATATATTTT. It encodes CASSEGASGNTIYF.

In this sample, this clone turned up once. The V and J genes are TRBV15 and TRBJ2-2; tentatively, D is TRBD1 (6 bases). With 3 bases removed from V and 4 bases from J, the gap between germline ends came to 6 bases. The CDR3 is made up of 13 amino acids. Germline-derived CDR1 and CDR2 are LNHNV and YYDKDF (reference sequence). In DNA, the CDR3 is TGTGCCACCAGCAGGGACAGCACCGGGGAGCTGTTTTTT. This translates into CATSRDSTGELFF.

The chain has TRBV6-1 and TRBJ2-7; D is possibly TRBD1 (5 bases). V was clipped by 1 base and J by 2 bases, with 12 bases between them. From germline, CDR1 is MNHNS and CDR2 SASEGT. This CDR3 has 15 amino acids. The CDR3 DNA reads TGTGCCAGCAGTGAAGGTCAGGGAACCCCCTACGAGCAGTACTTC. It codes for CASSEGQGTPYEQYF.

V is TRBV28 and J is TRBJ1-2; 8 bases are a match to TRBD1. The CDR3 has 12 amino acids. Germline CDR1 is MDHEN and CDR2 is SYDVKM. Trimming removed 6 bases from V and 4 bases from J; junction bases left unmatched: 1. The CDR3 sequence is CASRQGGYGYTF. For the CDR3, the DNA is TGTGCCAGCAGACAGGGGGGCTATGGCTACACCTTC.

In DNA, the CDR3 is TGTGCCAGCAGTTCCCCCCCGCAGGGTCTGACTGAAGCTTTCTTT. Protein product: CASSSPPQGLTEAFF. The rearrangement uses TRBV27 and TRBJ1-1; a possible D gene is TRBD1 (5 bases). This CDR3 has 15 residues. The V and J ends lost 4 bases and 5 bases respectively, with 17 bases between them. Germline V gene data show CDR1 as MNHEY and CDR2 as SMNVEV (reference sequence).

This chain uses TRBV6-6 with TRBJ2-1; the match to TRBD2 covers 14 bases. Per germline, CDR1 MNHNY and CDR2 SVGAGI (reference sequence). J lost 4 bases, V lost 6 bases, and 2 bases had no gene match. This CDR3 comprises 15 residues. The CDR3 reads CASSGTSGGYNEQFF. CDR3 nucleotides: TGTGCCAGCAGCGGGACTAGCGGGGGATACAATGAGCAGTTCTTC.

The chain couples TRBV5-4 to TRBJ2-5; D is undetermined. V dropped 4 bases and J dropped 3 bases, with 7 bases sitting between them. Germline lookup yields CDR1 SGHNT and CDR2 YYREEE (reference sequence). CDR3 size: 12 residues. DNA for the CDR3: TGTGCCAGCAGCCTTGTAAAAGAGACCCAGTACTTC. Protein: CASSLVKETQYF.

This chain links TRBV27 with TRBJ1-5; D perhaps matches TRBD1 (5 bases). Trimming pared 5 bases from V and 6 bases from J, leaving 14 bases between. The CDR3 is 14 residues long. In germline, CDR1 is MNHEY, CDR2 SMNVEV (reference sequence). The chain's CDR3 is CASSLGRAGQPQHF. The CDR3 nucleotides read TGTGCCAGCAGTCTCGGCAGGGCTGGTCAGCCCCAGCATTTT.